What follows are 27 T cell receptor beta chains derived from one specimen sequenced in a study of cytomegalovirus exposure and HLA in healthy donors. Measured with immunoSEQ multiplex PCR; TCRdb has only the in-frame clones, and not every one. The data show about 330,000 clones, roughly 85% seen once. Sequencing was done on a sample of PBMCs. Source of these receptors: a woman between 18 and 29 years old in good health and CMV-seronegative.

The chain combines TRBV7-7 with TRBJ2-2; no clear D. Trimming took 2 bases from V and 4 from J, leaving 11 bases between them. Germline V gives CDR1 SSHAT, CDR2 FNYEAQ (reference sequence). The CDR3 is 15 amino acids. The CDR3 loop reads CASSLSTAGTGELFF. The DNA for the CDR3 is TGTGCCAGCAGCTTAAGTACTGCCGGCACCGGGGAGCTGTTTTTT.

V usage is TRBV30 and J usage is TRBJ2-1; 9 nucleotides align to TRBD1. Germline V gene data show CDR1 as GTSNPN and CDR2 as SVGIG (reference sequence). V lost 7 bases and J lost 4; bases outside the gene matches: 5. The CDR3 totals 13 residues. The CDR3 is CASSGTGYNEQFF. CDR3 coding DNA: TGTGCCTCATCCGGGACAGGGTACAATGAGCAGTTCTTC.

The chain couples TRBV6-6 to TRBJ2-7; TRBD1 matches at 8 bases. Germline V gene sequence: CDR1 MNHNY, CDR2 SVGAGI (reference sequence). V lost 8 bases, J lost 4 bases, and 10 bases stayed unmatched. This CDR3 is built from 14 residues. This CDR3 is CASSPGTGLYEQYF. The CDR3 DNA is TGTGCCAGCTCCCCCGGGACAGGTCTTTACGAGCAGTACTTC.

The V gene is TRBV4-1, the J gene TRBJ1-2; 9 bases agree with TRBD1. CDR3 length: 14 amino acids. Germline values: CDR1 MGHRA, CDR2 YSYEKL. The ends lost 4 bases at V and 3 bases at J; junction bases unmatched: 3. For the CDR3, the DNA is TGCGCCAGCAGCCGGGACAGGGACTACTATGGCTACACCTTC. It codes for CASSRDRDYYGYTF.

The chain recombines TRBV11-2 with TRBJ2-5; 14 bases are a match to TRBD2. V was pared by 9 bases and J by 7 bases, with 10 bases of the junction left unmatched. Germline V gives CDR1 SGHAT, CDR2 FQNNGV. This CDR3 has 15 amino acids. CDR3 sequence reads: CASAGLAGAGWTQYF. Written as DNA, the CDR3 is TGTGCCAGTGCGGGACTAGCGGGGGCCGGGTGGACCCAGTACTTC.

V and J are TRBV5-6 and TRBJ1-1; the D gene is possibly TRBD1 (6 bases). The CDR3 covers 14 residues. Germline-derived CDR1 and CDR2 are SGHDT and YYEEEE. V was pared by 4 bases and J by 6 bases, with 16 bases between. CDR3 residues: CASSPLMGASEAFF. The CDR3 DNA reads TGTGCCAGCAGCCCCCTTATGGGGGCTTCTGAAGCTTTCTTT.

This clone was seen repeatedly, ten times or more. The DNA for the CDR3 is TGTGCCAGCAGCGTAGCTCCTGCGGATCCCTCCTACGAGCAGTACTTC. Its protein is CASSVAPADPSYEQYF. The V gene is TRBV9, the J gene TRBJ2-7; D remains unclear. The CDR3 runs to 16 residues. Germline lookup yields CDR1 SGDLS and CDR2 YYNGEE. V was shortened by 0 bases and J by 0 bases, with 13 bases between the two germline ends.

The V gene is TRBV5-1, the J gene TRBJ1-1, with a tentative D call TRBD1 (6 bases). The V end was cut by 0 bases, the J end by 4 bases, with 13 bases between. Germline values: CDR1 SGHRS, CDR2 YFSETQ. The CDR3 has 15 amino acids. The chain's CDR3 is CASSLVGGESTEAFF. In nucleotides, the CDR3 is TGCGCCAGCAGCTTGGTTGGGGGCGAGTCCACTGAAGCTTTCTTT.

The J gene is TRBJ2-7, the V gene TRBV19, with a possible D match to TRBD1 (7 bases). There are 16 residues in the CDR3. Per the germline V gene, CDR1 is LNHDA and CDR2 is SQIVND (reference sequence). Deletions cut 5 bases from V and 2 bases from J, with 19 bases between. The chain's CDR3 is CASSRQGGSLTYEQYF. CDR3 bases: TGTGCCAGTAGTCGGCAGGGGGGATCCCTCACCTACGAGCAGTACTTC.

The rearrangement joins TRBV28 to TRBJ2-2; 7 positions match TRBD2. Germline assignment: CDR1 MDHEN and CDR2 SYDVKM. V lost 7 bases and J lost 7; bases outside the gene matches: 9. The CDR3 loop spans 14 amino acids. The DNA of the CDR3 is TGTGCCAGCACCATCCCGGGAGGCGGCGGGGAGCTGTTTTTT. Translated: CASTIPGGGGELFF.

This sequence joins TRBV28 and TRBJ1-1, with 7 bases matching TRBD1. The CDR3 spans 14 residues. From germline, CDR1 is MDHEN and CDR2 SYDVKM. Trimming cost V 4 bases and J 5 bases; bases outside gene matches: 7. DNA for the CDR3: TGTGCCAGCAGTTCGGGAGACAGGGTAACTGAAGCTTTCTTT. Protein sequence: CASSSGDRVTEAFF. The variable domain in full, completed from reference TRBV28 and TRBJ1-1, reads DVKVTQSSRYLVKRTGEKVFLECVQDMDHENMFWYRQDPGLGLRLIYFSYDVKMKEKGDIPEGYSVSREKKERFSLILESASTNQTSMYLCASSSGDRVTEAFFGQGTRLTVV.

The V gene is TRBV7-2, the J gene TRBJ2-2; 9 bases match TRBD2. Germline trimming cut 7 bases from V and 2 bases from J; bases unmatched to any gene: 14. The CDR3 sequence is 18 residues long. Germline CDR1 SGHTA, CDR2 FQGNSA. The CDR3 reads CASTLSGSGRVNTGELFF. The CDR3 region has the DNA TGTGCCAGCACTCTATCGGGTAGCGGGAGAGTTAACACCGGGGAGCTGTTTTTT.

The rearrangement links TRBV5-1 to TRBJ2-3, with 8 bases that match TRBD2. The V and J ends lost 4 bases and 6 bases, in that order; junction bases with no gene match: 10. The CDR3 runs to 15 residues. CDR1 is SGHRS, CDR2 YFSETQ, per germline. The chain's CDR3 is CASSRLSGSLDTQYF. The CDR3 DNA sequence: TGCGCCAGCAGCCGACTCAGCGGGAGCTTGGATACGCAGTATTTT.

V usage is TRBV15 and J usage is TRBJ2-7; 8 bases agree with TRBD2. The CDR3 contains 15 residues. Germline V lookup: CDR1 LNHNV, CDR2 YYDKDF (reference sequence). The V and J ends lost 5 bases and 0 bases, in that order; junction bases with no gene match: 6. CDR3 coding DNA: TGTGCCACCAGCGCCCCGGGGGGGAGCTCCTACGAGCAGTACTTC. Its translation is CATSAPGGSSYEQYF.

V gene TRBV6-1 combines with J gene TRBJ1-5; TRBD1 matches 8 bases. The CDR3 covers 15 residues. CDR1 and CDR2 (germline): MNHNS, SASEGT. The V gene end was trimmed by 4 bases and the J gene end by 3 bases; junction bases not matched to a gene: 5. The CDR3: CASSVDRGDNQPQHF. CDR3 DNA sequence: TGTGCCAGCAGTGTCGACAGGGGTGACAATCAGCCCCAGCATTTT.

The rearrangement joins TRBV7-9 to TRBJ2-7, with D possibly matching TRBD2 (6 bases). Germline CDR1 reads SEHNR; CDR2 reads FQNEAQ (reference sequence). CDR3 length: 14 residues. V lost 1 base to trimming and J lost 1 base, with 8 bases between them. Written as DNA, the CDR3 is TGTGCCAGCAGCTTAGACGGGGGTTCCTACGAGCAGTACTTC. This codes for CASSLDGGSYEQYF. Variable domain in full (rest from reference TRBV7-9 and TRBJ2-7): DTGVSQNPRHKITKRGQNVTFRCDPISEHNRLYWYRQTLGQGPEFLTYFQNEAQLEKSRLLSDRFSAERPKGSFSTLEIQRTEQGDSAMYLCASSLDGGSYEQYFGPGTRLTVT.

This clone was detected once. V is TRBV7-3 and J is TRBJ2-1; 9 bases align to TRBD2. CDR3 size: 15 residues. The J segment lost 5 bases and the V segment lost 5 bases, leaving 7 bases of the junction unmatched. The V gene's germline CDR1 is SGHTA and CDR2 FQGTGA. The CDR3 reads CASSPGTSRHNEQFF. DNA of the CDR3: TGTGCCAGCAGCCCCGGGACTAGCCGACACAATGAGCAGTTCTTC.

J is TRBJ2-7 and V is TRBV13; 10 nucleotides line up with TRBD1. CDR1 and CDR2 (germline): PRHDT, FYEKMQ (reference sequence). Losses at the gene ends were 5 bases for V and 3 bases for J; bases not matched to a gene: 7. This CDR3 has 15 residues. The CDR3 DNA follows: TGTGCCAGCAGCCCACCAGGGACAGGGGTCTACGAGCAGTACTTC. Protein: CASSPPGTGVYEQYF.

This sequence joins TRBV6-5 and TRBJ2-1; 8 positions agree with TRBD2. V lost 5 bases to trimming and J lost 5 bases; unmatched junction nucleotides: 8. CDR3 size: 15 residues. Germline values: CDR1 MNHEY, CDR2 SVGAGI. CDR3 residues: CASSPSLAGHNEQFF. CDR3 sequence (DNA): TGTGCCAGCAGTCCTTCATTAGCGGGGCACAATGAGCAGTTCTTC.

In DNA form, the CDR3 reads TGTGCCAGCAGTGAAGGGCGGGAGAGCACAGATACGCAGTATTTT. This encodes CASSEGRESTDTQYF. This chain joins TRBV2 and TRBJ2-3, with 7 bases fitting TRBD2. Germline CDR1 reads SNHLY; CDR2 reads FYNNEI. The V and J ends lost 1 base and 0 bases, in that order; junction bases with no gene match: 1. The CDR3 runs 15 residues.

In this sample, this clone turned up once. This sequence joins TRBV10-3 and TRBJ1-5; D perhaps matches TRBD1 (5 bases). CDR3 length: 13 residues. Trimming removed 3 bases at V and 6 bases at J, with 9 bases between. Germline CDR1 and CDR2: ENHRY and SYGVKD. CDR3 bases: TGTGCCATCAGTGACAGGGCAGCTCAGCCCCAGCATTTT. This gives the protein CAISDRAAQPQHF.

The gene calls are TRBV27 and TRBJ2-7, with a possible D match to TRBD1 (6 bases). This CDR3 contains 14 residues. Germline assignment: CDR1 MNHEY and CDR2 SMNVEV (reference sequence). V was clipped by 2 bases and J by 2 bases, with 10 bases between them. The CDR3 reads CASSLPGTPYEQYF. The CDR3 nucleotides are TGTGCCAGCAGTTTACCCGGGACACCCTACGAGCAGTACTTC.

The gene calls are TRBV11-3 and TRBJ2-3, with 12 bases lining up with TRBD2. With 5 bases clipped from V and 4 bases from J, the junction kept 10 bases outside the gene matches. This CDR3 is built from 17 residues. Germline V gene data show CDR1 as SGHNT and CDR2 as YENEEA. CDR3 bases: TGTGCCAGCAGCCCGGGACTAGCGGGTCACTTGCCAGATACGCAGTATTTT. Its protein product is CASSPGLAGHLPDTQYF.

The chain links TRBV4-3 to TRBJ2-2; 12 bases fit TRBD2. The CDR3 has 21 residues. The J segment lost 2 bases and the V segment lost 0 bases, leaving 13 bases of the junction unmatched. Germline V gives CDR1 LGHNA, CDR2 YSLEER. CDR3 sequence: CASSQDLFWGLAGDNTGELFF. DNA for the CDR3: TGCGCCAGCAGCCAAGATCTTTTTTGGGGACTAGCGGGCGATAACACCGGGGAGCTGTTTTTT.

V gene TRBV27 combines with J gene TRBJ2-1; a possible D gene is TRBD2 (6 bases). The V end lost 4 bases, the J end lost 13 bases, and 17 bases lay between the germline ends. The CDR3 spans 13 residues. Per germline, CDR1 MNHEY and CDR2 SMNVEV (reference sequence). The CDR3 sequence: CASSSSRPGTQFF. CDR3 in DNA: TGTGCCAGCAGTTCTAGCCGACCCGGGACTCAGTTCTTC.

The chain employs TRBV28 and TRBJ1-1; D gene ambiguous. V was cut by 7 bases and J by 7 bases, with 25 bases left in between. Germline values: CDR1 MDHEN, CDR2 SYDVKM. CDR3 length equals 16 residues. CDR3 in amino acids: CASTPHDGGGEGEAFF. In DNA, the CDR3 is TGTGCCAGCACACCCCACGACGGAGGTGGGGAAGGTGAAGCTTTCTTT.

This clone has only one observation. The V and J genes are TRBV9 and TRBJ2-1, with 7 bases lining up with TRBD2. Trimming removed 5 bases from V and 5 bases from J; junction bases left unmatched: 7. The CDR3 extends over 14 amino acids. Germline CDR1 SGDLS, CDR2 YYNGEE. The CDR3 DNA reads TGTGCCAGCAGTGATTGGACTAGTAACAATGAGCAGTTCTTC. Residues: CASSDWTSNNEQFF.